Sequencing of this T cell receptor (beta chain) was carried out in a study of blood T cell repertoires in COVID-19. Study-wide context: Donors in the United States, Italy and Spain gave samples during acute or convalescent COVID-19. Sample material is recorded as cDNA or gDNA derived from T cells, B-cell-depleted T cells, or PBMCs.

In the original processing: Amplified reference gene primers provided the basis for estimating nucleated cell counts. Produced via immunoSEQ multiplex PCR; TCRdb's table is partial and in-frame only. D and trimming come from the DNA, and the V and J calls and clone size come from that table. The sample holds roughly 190,000 clones, approximately 80% seen once. The trim removed 9 bases at V and 2 bases at J, leaving 7 bases unmatched. Germline V gene lookup returns CDR1 SGHRS and CDR2 YFSETQ. The CDR3 covers 14 residues. The sample taken for sequencing was peripheral blood. J is TRBJ2-2 and V is TRBV5-1, with 7 bases fitting TRBD1. This receptor was obtained from a human donor in a cohort sampled during active COVID-19. The CDR3 region is CATTGQLNTGELFF. The CDR3 nucleotides read TGCGCCACCACGGGACAGCTAAACACCGGGGAGCTGTTTTTT. Full variable domain (missing parts from reference TRBV5-1 and TRBJ2-2): KAGVTQTPRYLIKTRGQQVTLSCSPISGHRSVSWYQQTPGQGLQFLFEYFSETQRNKGNFPGRFSGRQFSNSRSEMNVSTLELGDSALYLCATTGQLNTGELFFGEGSRLTVL.